The 26 T cell receptor beta chains below come from one sample, sequenced in a study of T cell responses to AZD1222 COVID-19 vaccine. TCRdb keeps only in-frame clones here, not all; method: immunoSEQ multiplex PCR. Found here are around 160,000 clones, 75% to 90% of them singletons; the top ten hold about 3.8%. The sample consisted of peripheral blood, taken on day 0 of MenACWY control vaccination. The receptors stem from an adult in good health.

V is TRBV3-1 (or the pseudogene TRBV3-2) and J is TRBJ2-2; no definite D call. The V gene's germline CDR1 is LGHDT and CDR2 YNNKEL (reference sequence). The CDR3 loop spans 13 amino acids. The V end was cut by 4 bases, the J end by 3 bases, with 6 bases between. CDR3 in amino acids: CASSPEHTGELFF. The CDR3 DNA sequence: TGTGCCAGCAGCCCAGAACACACCGGGGAGCTGTTTTTT.

This clone was found once. The chain joins TRBV5-6 to TRBJ2-3, with 9 bases aligning to TRBD1. Per the germline V gene, CDR1 is SGHDT and CDR2 is YYEEEE. CDR3 length: 15 amino acids. J lost 0 bases, V lost 4 bases, and 3 bases had no gene match. The DNA for the CDR3 is TGTGCCAGCAGCCCACAGGGGGCTAGCACAGATACGCAGTATTTT. Amino acids: CASSPQGASTDTQYF.

J is TRBJ1-2 and V is TRBV5-1, with unresolved D. V lost 0 bases to trimming and J lost 8 bases, with 11 bases between them. This CDR3 region has 13 residues. Germline values: CDR1 SGHRS, CDR2 YFSETQ. The CDR3: CASSLEGRRGYTF. DNA of the CDR3: TGCGCCAGCAGCTTGGAAGGCAGAAGAGGCTACACCTTC.

A single count supports this clone. The CDR3 DNA reads as TGTGCCAGCAGCCCGTGGGACGCCACGGAGACCCAGTACTTC. Protein product: CASSPWDATETQYF. The chain combines TRBV3-1 (or the pseudogene TRBV3-2) with TRBJ2-5; D is possibly TRBD1 or TRBD2 (5 bases each). Germline values: CDR1 LGHDT, CDR2 YNNKEL (reference sequence). With 4 bases removed from V and 5 bases from J, the gap between germline ends came to 14 bases. This CDR3 has 14 residues.

This chain joins TRBV18 and TRBJ1-4, with 7 bases lining up with TRBD1. Per the germline V gene, CDR1 is KGHSH and CDR2 is LQKENI. The ends lost 9 bases at V and 8 bases at J; junction bases unmatched: 9. The CDR3 has 13 residues. CDR3 DNA: TGTGCCAGTTCTAGGGGGCGATCGGAAAAACTGTTTTTT. This codes for CASSRGRSEKLFF.

The chain recombines TRBV19 with TRBJ1-5, with D tentatively TRBD1 (5 bases). The germline V and J ends were trimmed by 6 bases and 6 bases, with 12 bases remaining between them. There are 13 residues in the CDR3. The germline gives CDR1 LNHDA, CDR2 SQIVND (reference sequence). Here the CDR3 DNA reads TGTGCCAGTAGCGACAGTAAAGGTCAGCCCCAGCATTTT. It yields the protein CASSDSKGQPQHF.

The J gene is TRBJ1-3, the V gene TRBV18; no definite D call. Germline values: CDR1 KGHSH, CDR2 LQKENI. V lost 6 bases to trimming and J lost 0 bases, with 15 bases between them. This CDR3 has 16 amino acids. In DNA, the CDR3 is TGTGCCAGCTCTCAGTCAACGGCAGCCTCTGGAAACACCATATATTTT. Its translation is CASSQSTAASGNTIYF. The full variable domain, completed using reference TRBV18 and TRBJ1-3, is NAGVMQNPRHLVRRRGQEARLRCSPMKGHSHVYWYRQLPEEGLKFMVYLQKENIIDESGMPKERFSAEFPKEGPSILRIQQVVRGDSAAYFCASSQSTAASGNTIYFGEGSWLTVV.

J is TRBJ1-6 and V is TRBV25-1; TRBD1 matches 10 bases. With 3 bases clipped from V and 9 bases from J, the junction kept 11 bases outside the gene matches. CDR1 MGHDK and CDR2 SYGVNS come from the germline V gene. The CDR3 totals 17 residues. CDR3 protein: CASSDSPGQGTRSPLHF. The CDR3 DNA is TGTGCCAGCAGTGACAGCCCGGGACAGGGGACGCGTTCACCCCTCCACTTT.

The V gene is TRBV5-1, the J gene TRBJ2-2, with TRBD1 matching 9 bases. The ends lost 6 bases at V and 5 bases at J; junction bases unmatched: 8. Per the germline V gene, CDR1 is SGHRS and CDR2 is YFSETQ. This CDR3 is built from 15 residues. The CDR3 nucleotides read TGCGCCAGCACGTACGGGGGACAGGGAACCGGGGAGCTGTTTTTT. It translates to CASTYGGQGTGELFF.

This chain uses TRBV7-8 with TRBJ1-2; D remains ambiguous. This CDR3 contains 11 residues. V was pared by 5 bases and J by 13 bases, with 14 bases between. Germline V gene lookup returns CDR1 SGHVS and CDR2 FQNEAQ. CDR3 nucleotide sequence: TGTGCCAGCAGCCAAGTGGAAGGTCTCACCTTC. Translated, it gives CASSQVEGLTF.

The genes are TRBV7-6 and TRBJ1-5, with D hard to call. This CDR3 has 12 amino acids. Deletions cut 5 bases from V and 7 bases from J, with 9 bases between. Germline loops: CDR1 SGHVS, CDR2 FNYEAQ. CDR3 nucleotide sequence: TGTGCCAGCAGCCGTTTGGGACAGCCCCAGCATTTT. Its protein product is CASSRLGQPQHF. Supplemented by reference TRBV7-6 and TRBJ1-5, the full variable domain reads GAGVSQSPRYKVTKRGQDVALRCDPISGHVSLYWYRQALGQGPEFLTYFNYEAQQDKSGLPNDRFSAERPEGSISTLTIQRTEQRDSAMYRCASSRLGQPQHFGDGTRLSIL.

V usage is TRBV28 and J usage is TRBJ1-1; D gene ambiguous. This CDR3 has 13 amino acids. In germline, CDR1 is MDHEN, CDR2 SYDVKM. The V end was cut by 3 bases, the J end by 0 bases, with 5 bases between. CDR3 DNA: TGTGCCAGCAGTTTGCGGCTGAACACTGAAGCTTTCTTT. Protein: CASSLRLNTEAFF.

The chain couples TRBV28 to TRBJ1-6; 10 bases align to TRBD1. The germline gives CDR1 MDHEN, CDR2 SYDVKM. The junction had 9 bases not matched to a gene; V was cut back by 10 bases and J by 9 bases. CDR3 length equals 14 residues. The CDR3 loop reads CAISRDRGFSPLHF. The DNA for the CDR3 is TGTGCCATTAGCCGGGACAGGGGTTTTTCACCCCTCCACTTT. The full variable domain, in which reference TRBV28 and TRBJ1-6 provide the parts outside the CDR3, is DVKVTQSSRYLVKRTGEKVFLECVQDMDHENMFWYRQDPGLGLRLIYFSYDVKMKEKGDIPEGYSVSREKKERFSLILESASTNQTSMYLCAISRDRGFSPLHFGNGTRLTVT.

The chain links TRBV19 to TRBJ2-1, with TRBD2 matching over 9 bases. The V segment lost 4 bases and the J segment 8 bases; nucleotides outside the gene matches: 9. Per germline, CDR1 LNHDA and CDR2 SQIVND (reference sequence). CDR3 size: 15 residues. The CDR3 DNA reads TGTGCCAGTAGTACGAGCGGGGGGCTAAAGGATGAGCAGTTCTTC. This sequence encodes CASSTSGGLKDEQFF.

The J gene is TRBJ1-5, the V gene TRBV5-6, with 7 bases aligning to TRBD1. V lost 4 bases to trimming and J lost 3 bases; unmatched junction nucleotides: 7. Germline V gives CDR1 SGHDT, CDR2 YYEEEE. The CDR3 runs 15 residues. This CDR3 reads CASSLRQGFNQPQHF. The CDR3 DNA follows: TGTGCCAGCAGCCTTCGACAGGGCTTCAATCAGCCCCAGCATTTT.

The CDR3 reads CASSSGTSENGYTF. CDR3 DNA: TGTGCCAGCAGCTCCGGGACATCCGAAAACGGCTACACCTTC. V and J are TRBV7-2 and TRBJ1-2; possible D gene TRBD1, 6 bases. The ends were cut back, 4 bases at V and 8 bases at J, with 17 bases in the middle. This CDR3 spans 14 amino acids. Germline V CDR1 and CDR2: SGHTA, FQGNSA. Variable domain in full (rest from reference TRBV7-2 and TRBJ1-2): GAGVSQSPSNKVTEKGKDVELRCDPISGHTALYWYRQSLGQGLEFLIYFQGNSAPDKSGLPSDRFSAERTGGSVSTLTIQRTQQEDSAVYLCASSSGTSENGYTFGSGTRLTVV.

The chain's CDR3 is CASSWQGPGELFF. Written as DNA, the CDR3 is TGTGCCAGTAGTTGGCAGGGGCCCGGGGAGCTGTTTTTT. The chain recombines TRBV19 with TRBJ2-2; maybe TRBD1 (6 bases). The CDR3 length is 13 residues. In germline, CDR1 is LNHDA, CDR2 SQIVND (reference sequence). V lost 5 bases and J lost 6, with 10 bases in between.

The chain uses TRBV30 and TRBJ2-5; 11 bases are a match to TRBD2. Trimming cost V 8 bases and J 14 bases; bases outside gene matches: 13. CDR3 length: 12 amino acids. CDR1 is GTSNPN, CDR2 SVGIG, per germline (reference sequence). The chain's CDR3 is CAGASGGSRVYF. The CDR3 DNA is TGTGCCGGGGCTAGCGGGGGGTCAAGGGTTTACTTC.

The V and J genes are TRBV11-2 and TRBJ1-5; tentative D call: TRBD1 (5 bases). The germline V and J ends were trimmed by 1 base and 7 bases, with 8 bases remaining between them. There are 13 residues in the CDR3. Germline CDR1 is SGHAT and CDR2 is FQNNGV. Written as DNA, the CDR3 is TGTGCCAGCAGCTTAGTTGGGGCGCAGCCCCAGCATTTT. It codes for CASSLVGAQPQHF.

V gene TRBV2 combines with J gene TRBJ1-2; D remains ambiguous. CDR1 is SNHLY and CDR2 is FYNNEI in the germline V gene. The CDR3 spans 11 residues. V lost 7 bases to trimming and J lost 8 bases, with 11 bases between them. CDR3: CASNQLRGYTF. The CDR3, as DNA: TGTGCCAGCAACCAACTCAGGGGCTACACCTTC.

The chain links TRBV5-6 to TRBJ1-3, with D perhaps TRBD1 (6 bases). The V end was cut by 0 bases, the J end by 0 bases, with 16 bases between. The length of the CDR3 is 18 residues. Looked up from germline, CDR1 is SGHDT and CDR2 is YYEEEE. CDR3 sequence (DNA): TGTGCCAGCAGCTTGGAACAGGGAAGGGCGAACTCTGGAAACACCATATATTTT. As protein: CASSLEQGRANSGNTIYF.

The rearrangement uses TRBV21-1 and TRBJ1-5. TRBV21-1 is shown as a pseudogene. This CDR3 spans 17 amino acids. CDR3 region: CASSETFQGGLNQPQHF. The CDR3 bases are TGTGCCAGCAGCGAGACCTTCCAGGGAGGGCTTAATCAGCCCCAGCATTTT.

The sample holds a few counts of this clone. The V gene is TRBV2, the J gene TRBJ2-7, with D possibly TRBD1 on 6 matching bases. The CDR3 runs 13 residues. The germline CDR1 and CDR2 sequences are SNHLY and FYNNEI. V lost 8 bases and J lost 2, with 13 bases in between. CDR3 coding DNA: TGTGCCAGCCTTGGGACAATCACCTACGAGCAGTACGTC. Translating gives CASLGTITYEQYV.

The CDR3 region is CASSKQGRETQYF. The CDR3 nucleotides are TGTGCCAGCAGTAAACAGGGTAGGGAGACCCAGTACTTC. The chain uses TRBV12-3 or TRBV12-4 and TRBJ2-5; possible D gene TRBD1, 6 bases. The CDR3 has 13 amino acids. V lost 5 bases, J lost 5 bases, and 12 bases lay in between.

The V gene is TRBV5-1, the J gene TRBJ2-7, with D possibly matching TRBD1 (6 bases). V lost 3 bases and J lost 4, with 11 bases in between. CDR3 length: 13 residues. Germline V CDR1 and CDR2: SGHRS, YFSETQ. The CDR3: CASSSGQPYEQYF. CDR3 in DNA: TGCGCCAGCAGCTCCGGACAGCCTTACGAGCAGTACTTC.

The V call is TRBV21-1, the J call TRBJ1-4. TRBV21-1 is annotated as a pseudogene. There are 14 residues in the CDR3. CDR3 sequence (DNA): TGTGCCGCAAAGGGGAGGGGTGGGAATGAAAAACTGTTTTTT. It codes for CAAKGRGGNEKLFF.